This T cell receptor beta chain was identified in a study of cytomegalovirus exposure and HLA in healthy donors. Overall study results and limits: As immune exposure information, only CMV serostatus was available. A classifier reportedly called cytomegalovirus status with high sensitivity and specificity. Several of the most significant clusters were apparently associated with common viral pathogens in a later analysis.

Researchers ran the PCR with 60 Vbeta and 13 Jbeta primers. As originally analysed: It was a later analysis that counted tens of millions of unique TCR beta chains, of which around 11 million were shared. Assay used: immunoSEQ multiplex PCR; TCRdb lists only in-frame clones, some missing. V and J calls plus clone size are reproduced from that table; the DNA served to infer D and trimming. The table lists about 140,000 clones. Trimming took off 1 base at V and 0 bases at J, with 7 bases between the two ends. This CDR3 region has 15 residues. The germline gives CDR1 KGHSH, CDR2 LQKENI. Comments on this clone: Antigen unknown.

This receptor was taken from a woman aged 18-30 years in good health and CMV-seronegative. The sample consisted of PBMCs. The chain combines TRBV18 with TRBJ2-1, with D hard to call. The CDR3 bases are TGTGCCAGCTCACCACTGGCGGACTCCTACAATGAGCAGTTCTTC. Its protein product is CASSPLADSYNEQFF.